The entry below gives a single T cell receptor beta chain sequence along with its context. This record belongs to a study of T cell changes during pregnancy in multiple sclerosis. Generated by immunoSEQ multiplex PCR, the TCRdb table keeps only in-frame clones and is missing some. This table holds just under 70,000 clones, about 89% found once. The CDR3 consists of 14 residues. Germline V CDR1 and CDR2: SGHTA, FQGNSA. V lost 6 bases, J lost 5 bases, and 14 bases lay in between. The gene calls are TRBV7-2 and TRBJ1-5; D unclear. The origin of this receptor is a female donor with multiple sclerosis, enrolled in a pregnancy study. Sequenced material: peripheral blood, taken in the second trimester of pregnancy. Here the CDR3 DNA reads TGTGCCAGCAGTTTTGCGGGTGGGGATCAGCCCCAGCATTTT. It translates to CASSFAGGDQPQHF.